Below, 7 T cell receptor beta chains from the same sample are listed, as sequenced in a study of T cell responses to AZD1222 COVID-19 vaccine. Only in-frame clones appear in the TCRdb table, and some are missing; sequencing was by immunoSEQ multiplex PCR. The sample consists of 100,000 to 150,000 clones, around 94% of them appearing once. The sequencing used peripheral blood, collected on day 0 of AZD1222 vaccination. The source is an adult in good health.

This clone was observed a single time. The rearrangement links TRBV30 to TRBJ1-6; no firm D call. The germline gives CDR1 GTSNPN, CDR2 SVGIG (reference sequence). The CDR3 sequence is 14 residues long. Trimming removed 2 bases from V and 7 bases from J, with 12 bases in between. CDR3 DNA sequence: TGTGCCTGGAGTAGGGCCTCGGGGAATTCACCCCTCCACTTT. This gives the protein CAWSRASGNSPLHF.

The rearrangement uses TRBV18 and TRBJ1-2, with 8 bases matching TRBD1. Germline trimming cut 3 bases from V and 2 bases from J; bases unmatched to any gene: 8. The CDR3 runs 16 residues. Germline lookup yields CDR1 KGHSH and CDR2 LQKENI. The CDR3 here is CASSPLQTGANYGYTF. CDR3 DNA sequence: TGTGCCAGCTCACCTCTTCAGACAGGGGCCAACTATGGCTACACCTTC.

This clone was found once. The chain uses TRBV3-1 (or the pseudogene TRBV3-2) and TRBJ1-2; 7 bases are shared with TRBD1. CDR1 LGHDT and CDR2 YNNKEL come from the germline V gene (reference sequence). This CDR3 comprises 15 residues. Losses at the gene ends were 0 bases for V and 5 bases for J; bases not matched to a gene: 6. The CDR3 sequence: CASSQDHRGGYGYTF. In nucleotides, the CDR3 is TGTGCCAGCAGCCAAGATCACAGGGGAGGGTATGGCTACACCTTC.

This chain uses TRBV6-1 with TRBJ1-5; D gene uncertain. CDR3 size: 14 residues. The V end lost 2 bases, the J end lost 0 bases, and 5 bases lay between the germline ends. Germline V gives CDR1 MNHNS, CDR2 SASEGT. The CDR3 reads CASSEQHSNQPQHF. The CDR3 nucleotides are TGTGCCAGCAGTGAACAGCATAGCAATCAGCCCCAGCATTTT.

The chain recombines TRBV19 with TRBJ1-5; D is unclear. The germline V and J ends were trimmed by 6 bases and 4 bases, with 19 bases remaining between them. This CDR3 contains 16 residues. Per germline, CDR1 LNHDA and CDR2 SQIVND (reference sequence). The CDR3 region is CASRQPNSDRNQPQHF. The CDR3 nucleotides read TGTGCCAGTAGACAGCCCAACTCTGACCGGAATCAGCCCCAGCATTTT.

The chain combines TRBV6-4 with TRBJ2-7; 9 bases are shared with TRBD1. Germline V gene data show CDR1 as MRHNA and CDR2 as SNTAGT. This CDR3 has 16 amino acids. The trim removed 4 bases at V and 1 base at J, leaving 8 bases unmatched. The CDR3 here is CASSARQGVRSYEQYF. CDR3 DNA: TGTGCCAGCAGTGCCCGACAGGGGGTGAGATCCTACGAGCAGTACTTC.

V usage is TRBV4-2 and J usage is TRBJ1-3; TRBD1 agrees at 7 bases. Germline V gene sequence: CDR1 LGHNA, CDR2 YNFKEQ. The CDR3 has 17 residues. V gave up 5 bases and J gave up 0 bases; unmatched junction bases: 10. The CDR3 is CASSGGQVGISGNTIYF. The CDR3 nucleotides are TGTGCCAGCAGCGGAGGACAGGTGGGAATCTCTGGAAACACCATATATTTT.